This is a list of T cell receptor beta chains from one sample in a study of cytomegalovirus exposure and HLA in healthy donors. Sequencing used immunoSEQ multiplex PCR; TCRdb keeps in-frame clones, though not all of them. The sample holds 180,000 or so clones; roughly 75% are singletons and the top ten take about 7.7%. Sequenced: PBMCs. The receptors here all came from a middle-aged woman in good health and CMV-seropositive. Both conserved end residues are part of each CDR3. Fields, in order: clone size, J gene, V gene, D gene, CDR3 protein, CDR3 DNA. The D gene is left open where the match is weak. Clone size is not always given. Where it is, it says once, few, many or a class for expanded clones.

abundance: .
j_gene: TRBJ2-1
v_gene: TRBV7-2
d_gene: .
CDR3aa: CASSLGGPTDFEQFF
CDR3nt: TGTGCCAGCAGCTTAGGCGGGCCGACGGATTTTGAGCAGTTCTTC

abundance: .
j_gene: TRBJ2-7
v_gene: TRBV11-2
d_gene: .
CDR3aa: CASSLGDRDLEYEQYF
CDR3nt: TGTGCCAGCAGCTTAGGGGACCGGGACTTAGAATACGAGCAGTACTTC

abundance: few
j_gene: TRBJ1-2
v_gene: TRBV21-1
d_gene: .
CDR3aa: CASSRIDRWGHGYTF
CDR3nt: TGTGCCAGCAGCAGGATAGACAGGTGGGGGCATGGCTACACCTTC

abundance: .
j_gene: TRBJ1-1
v_gene: TRBV7-6
d_gene: TRBD1
CDR3aa: CASSLGPGTGDTEAFF
CDR3nt: TGTGCCAGCAGCTTAGGTCCCGGGACAGGGGACACTGAAGCTTTCTTT

abundance: .
j_gene: TRBJ2-2
v_gene: TRBV7-7
d_gene: .
CDR3aa: CASSPVRTGELFF
CDR3nt: TGTGCTAGCAGCCCAGTCCGTACCGGGGAGCTGTTTTTT

abundance: once
j_gene: TRBJ1-5
v_gene: TRBV18
d_gene: .
CDR3aa: CASSQGEPQPQHF
CDR3nt: TGTGCCAGCTCACAGGGGGAGCCTCAGCCCCAGCATTTT

abundance: .
j_gene: TRBJ2-5
v_gene: TRBV10-3
d_gene: TRBD2
CDR3aa: CAISEMGLAKETQYF
CDR3nt: TGTGCCATCAGTGAGATGGGACTAGCAAAAGAGACCCAGTACTTC

abundance: .
j_gene: TRBJ1-2
v_gene: TRBV7-9
d_gene: .
CDR3aa: CASSSLGVDRDYGYTF
CDR3nt: TGTGCCAGCAGCTCCCTGGGGGTGGACAGAGACTATGGCTACACCTTC

abundance: few
j_gene: TRBJ2-7
v_gene: TRBV7-3
d_gene: .
CDR3aa: CASSLREASGYEQYF
CDR3nt: TGTGCCAGCAGCTTAAGGGAGGCCTCGGGCTACGAGCAGTACTTC

abundance: .
j_gene: TRBJ2-1
v_gene: TRBV4-2
d_gene: TRBD2
CDR3aa: CASSQEVAGAPLLDNEQFF
CDR3nt: TGTGCCAGCAGCCAAGAAGTAGCGGGAGCGCCTCTACTCGACAATGAGCAGTTCTTC

abundance: .
j_gene: TRBJ1-1
v_gene: TRBV6-5
d_gene: TRBD1
CDR3aa: CASSLTGDTEAFF
CDR3nt: TGTGCCAGCAGTTTGACAGGGGACACTGAAGCTTTCTTT

abundance: .
j_gene: TRBJ1-1
v_gene: TRBV7-2
d_gene: .
CDR3aa: CASSLVSVRQNTEAFF
CDR3nt: TGTGCCAGCAGCTTAGTAAGTGTTCGACAGAACACTGAAGCTTTCTTT

abundance: few
j_gene: TRBJ2-1
v_gene: TRBV4-2
d_gene: TRBD2
CDR3aa: CASSSNPLAGFYNEQFF
CDR3nt: TGTGCCAGCAGCTCTAACCCTCTAGCGGGATTCTACAATGAGCAGTTCTTC

abundance: once
j_gene: TRBJ2-7
v_gene: TRBV7-9
d_gene: .
CDR3aa: CASSLRRTPTTSYEQYF
CDR3nt: TGTGCCAGCAGCCTACGTCGGACTCCCACAACTTCCTACGAGCAGTACTTC

abundance: .
j_gene: TRBJ2-1
v_gene: TRBV28
d_gene: .
CDR3aa: CASSLGGASTYNEQFF
CDR3nt: TGTGCCAGCAGTTTAGGGGGGGCGTCCACTTACAATGAGCAGTTCTTC

abundance: .
j_gene: TRBJ2-7
v_gene: TRBV6-6
d_gene: TRBD1
CDR3aa: CASSRSRQGDEQYF
CDR3nt: TGTGCCAGCAGCCGCTCGAGGCAGGGGGACGAGCAGTACTTC

abundance: .
j_gene: TRBJ2-7
v_gene: TRBV11-2
d_gene: TRBD1
CDR3aa: CASSLGEDRDEQYF
CDR3nt: TGTGCCAGCAGCTTAGGAGAGGACAGGGATGAGCAGTACTTC

abundance: .
j_gene: TRBJ1-1
v_gene: TRBV5-1
d_gene: .
CDR3aa: CASSQRQQPNTEAFF
CDR3nt: TGCGCCAGCAGCCAGAGACAGCAACCGAACACTGAAGCTTTCTTT

abundance: .
j_gene: TRBJ2-1
v_gene: TRBV29-1
d_gene: .
CDR3aa: CSVLNDRYNEQFF
CDR3nt: TGCAGCGTTCTAAATGACAGATACAATGAGCAGTTCTTC